This TCR beta chain was recovered during a study of cytomegalovirus exposure and HLA in healthy donors (dated by TCRdb to about 2017). In the study overall: According to an earlier analysis of 550 to 750 of the donors, about 190 million T cells yielded some 110 million unique TCR beta sequences and approximately 300 Gb of sequence data. An early release that covered about 600 HLA-typed donors contained about 290 gigabases of sequencing data and about 84 million unique TCR sequences. Of the roughly 430 genotyped donors, over 70% fell in the genetic ancestry cluster associated with self-reported Caucasian donors. The study aimed to test whether signatures of past pathogen exposure could be identified by cataloging public T cell receptors. The study profiled the T cell repertoires of about 720 subjects by immunosequencing and related them to cytomegalovirus serostatus. Besides the first cohort of roughly 640 subjects, a separate validation cohort made up of roughly 120 different subjects was used. To predict cytomegalovirus infection status, the study combined high-throughput TCR immunosequencing, statistical association of individual TCRs with disease status, and machine learning. To study patterns of TCR occurrence, a later analysis re-analyzed previously published TCR beta repertoires from hundreds of donors and added high-resolution HLA genotyping. Rather than drawing on any new phenotypic data, the later analysis identified candidate immune exposures from TCR beta sequences and the way those sequences occurred across donors. To decide whether each TCR beta V gene segment behaved as functional or pseudogenic, an earlier analysis of some 600 of the donors relied on high-throughput TCR beta sequencing. Donor age, sex, ethnicity and CMV serostatus were compiled alongside the repertoire data. In a later genetic analysis, genome-wide SNP genotypes for about three fifths of the roughly 670 donors were used, and that subset was treated as a discovery cohort. Every repertoire in the discovery cohort had been generated on one and the same sequencing platform. Both class I and class II loci were covered by HLA typing, at four-digit resolution. The number of donors typed differed by locus, with about 620-630 for A, B, C, DRB1 and DQB1, roughly 550 for DQA1, 600 to 610 for DPA1, and around 430 for DPB1. Several DR-DQ haplotypes were treated as single units for association and clustering because of strong linkage in the cohort. Across about 380 genotyped donors of the cohort, an average of approximately 200,000 unique TCR beta nucleotide sequences per donor were sequenced, and roughly 18% of those sequences were non-productive.

Receptor amplification or capture employed the immunoSEQ multiplex PCR assay. The multiplex PCR relied on a mix of 60 forward primers for TCR Vbeta segments and 13 reverse primers for TCR Jbeta segments. A multiplex PCR assay on genomic DNA amplified the CDR3 region of rearranged TCR beta genes. The amplified TCR beta libraries were sequenced on the Illumina HiSeq System as 87-base-pair reads. In the paper's pipeline: In a later analysis, around 80 million unique TCR beta chains were counted across the 690 or so repertoires, and around 10 million of these chains were shared by at least two donors. Raw reads were error-corrected and collapsed into unique sequences with a nearest-neighbor algorithm that merged closely related sequences to remove PCR and sequencing errors. CDR3 sequences were aligned to IMGT reference sequences to assign V, D and J gene segments. Each retained sequence needed at least a six-nucleotide match to both a V gene segment and a J gene segment. Rearrangements were called productive when the CDR3 lacked stop codons and stayed in frame with V and J; all others were non-productive. Following IMGT convention, CDR3 was defined as the stretch from the second conserved V-encoded cysteine up to the conserved J-encoded phenylalanine. In an earlier analysis of more than 550 of the donors, sequences lacking an unambiguous match to a single V gene segment were excluded. An earlier analysis of 450 to 650 of the donors called V segments functional above 56.7% productive rearrangements and segregating when the between-donor standard deviation exceeded 5%. A statistical classification framework was built to diagnose cytomegalovirus status from the catalog of TCR beta chain sequences. V and J gene assignment, in a later analysis, came from comparing TCR nucleotide sequences with IMGT/GENE-DB human TR gene sequences. Using the TCRdist pipeline, a later analysis assigned CDR3 sequences along with most-parsimonious VDJ recombination scenarios. In a later analysis, each TCR beta chain was defined by its CDR3 amino acid sequence together with its V-gene family, and reads lacking a unique V-gene family were excluded. A later analysis removed several hundred highly shared, low-generation-probability nucleotide sequences to deal with suspected cross-contamination and a sequencing artifact. A later analysis calculated a clonal expansion index for each public chain from normalized within-repertoire ranks of inferred template counts. In a later analysis, generation probabilities were computed with a VDJ recombination model fitted to out-of-frame rearrangements, and the resulting probabilities were checked against IGoR. Hypergeometric tests were used in a later analysis to score TCR-TCR, TCR-HLA and TCR-CMV co-occurrence, with a repertoire-size bias correction applied to the TCR pairs. To estimate false discovery rates, a later analysis permuted the HLA or CMV assignments 20 times. In a later analysis, co-occurring TCRs were grouped using DBSCAN, and TCRdist sequence similarity was added for clustering within HLA-allele-positive subsets. Repertoires with fewer than 30,000 or more than 120,000 public chains were left out of co-occurrence clustering, as were a few repertoires with anomalous nucleotide sharing. Drawn from immuneACCESS, this table holds only the in-frame rearrangements with V and J called that TCRdb kept. Clones are partly lost; checked studies trace under half to an unresolved V gene and leave the rest unexplained. V and J calls and clone size are copied from that table; D and trimming were computed from the DNA. The sample yields 210,000 or so clones; about 89% were counted once. The top ten clones comprise approximately 1% of the sample.

The cohort consisted of 666 healthy bone marrow donors. All cohort members were sampled while nominally healthy, although unrecorded immune exposures were likely present. The donor was CMV seronegative and belonged to the group of approximately 320 seronegative cohort members. Each donor provided a peripheral blood sample, and peripheral blood mononuclear cells were used for TCR beta sequencing. The Qiagen DNeasy Blood Extraction Kit was used to extract genomic DNA from the blood cell samples. This clone has a single count. Its antigen is unknown. Base quality data are lacking; no much larger clone is found one base away. Summary of the overall study and its limitations: A further reported finding was that TCR beta sequences accurately predicted the HLA-A and HLA-B alleles for most subjects in the first cohort. Sequencing depth was assumed to be roughly uniform across donors in the presence/absence analyses, though that assumption may not hold. An earlier analysis of 587 of the donors showed that most TCR beta V segments appeared in productive rearrangements either about 90% or about 30% of the time, which broadly matched IMGT annotations. A group of highly shared sequence variants was considered likely to be a technical artifact of the sequencing pipeline. Most TCR sequences were observed very rarely across donors, whereas some public TCRs were present in many individuals. Some IMGT-functional V segments, including TRBV6-2 and TRBV6-3, could not be distinguished by the 87-base-pair reads and were therefore excluded. The authors suggested that the approach could potentially be generalized to other disease states and immunological phenotypes. Compared with the roughly 670-donor mean, donors in an Asian-associated ancestry cluster had fewer N-insertions in productive TCRs, according to a later genetic analysis. In a later analysis, the rate of TCR association differed among HLA loci, with DRB1 alleles having the most associated TCRs and HLA-C alleles having the fewest. Because counts were too low, approximately 15 rarely observed V segments, including chromosome 9 orphons, were excluded from the earlier analysis of around 590 of the donors. In both the original and validation cohorts, the classifier was reported to diagnose cytomegalovirus status with high specificity and sensitivity. A few of the identified cytomegalovirus-associated TCR beta chains were confirmed in vitro to be specific for cytomegalovirus antigens. Several of the top co-occurrence clusters appeared to be linked to parvovirus B19, influenza, CMV and Epstein-Barr virus, according to a later analysis. In the study, approximately 160 TCR beta chains were listed as associated with cytomegalovirus. The only immune exposure information available for the cohort was CMV serostatus. Because HLA typing was missing for some donors at each locus, association tests included only the typed subset. In this cohort, only TCR beta chains were sequenced, and detectable features were limited by the absence of alpha or paired-chain data. Specific HLA alleles were associated with 16,951 TCR beta sequences at a false discovery rate of 0.05 in a later analysis. When HLA alleles, especially DR and DQ, strongly co-occurred, attributing TCR associations to individual alleles was difficult. V-gene and J-gene trimming of TCR beta chains was associated with a missense DCLRE1C variant in a later genetic analysis, and the association was replicated in an independent cohort. Correlated functional status among segregating V segments might reflect linkage disequilibrium, but an unknown experimental factor could not be ruled out. A later analysis found that HLA-associated TCR beta chains were more clonally expanded and had lower generation probabilities than equally common non-associated chains. A later analysis found that most CMV-associated TCR beta chains appeared HLA-restricted, with HLA associations seemingly driven largely by CMV exposure.

Trimming costs V 6 bases and J 2 bases, and their ends lie 8 bases apart. From its cysteine to its phenylalanine, the CDR3 spans 13 amino acids. Just CDR3 DNA is preserved here, 39 bases in frame from base 1. CDR1 LNHDA and CDR2 SQIVND are derived from the germline V gene (reference sequence). The chain is made from TRBV19 and TRBJ1-3; 5 matching bases give a weak D call of TRBD1. This clonotype was obtained from a woman aged 18-30 years in good health and CMV-seronegative. Material for sequencing was PBMCs. The nucleotide sequence is TGTGCCAGTAGGACAGCCGCTGGAAACACCATATATTTT. Its protein product is CASRTAAGNTIYF.